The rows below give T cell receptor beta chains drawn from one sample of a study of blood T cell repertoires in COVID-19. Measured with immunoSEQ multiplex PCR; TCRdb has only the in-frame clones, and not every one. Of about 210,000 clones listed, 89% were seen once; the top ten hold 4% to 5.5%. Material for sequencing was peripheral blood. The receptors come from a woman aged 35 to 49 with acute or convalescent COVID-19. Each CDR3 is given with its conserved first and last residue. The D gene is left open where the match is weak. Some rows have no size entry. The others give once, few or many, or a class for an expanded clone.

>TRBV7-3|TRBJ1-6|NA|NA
CASSLGGAGSPLHF
TGTGCCAGCAGCCTGGGGGGGGCAGGGTCACCCCTCCACTTT
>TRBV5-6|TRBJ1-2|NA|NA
CASSPVGGGYTF
TGTGCCAGCAGCCCTGTCGGGGGAGGCTACACCTTC
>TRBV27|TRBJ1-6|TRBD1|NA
CASSWTGGGSPLHF
TGTGCCAGCAGTTGGACAGGAGGAGGTTCACCCCTCCACTTT
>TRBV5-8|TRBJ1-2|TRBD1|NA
CASSLGQGDGYGYTF
TGTGCCAGCAGCTTGGGACAGGGGGATGGCTATGGCTACACCTTC
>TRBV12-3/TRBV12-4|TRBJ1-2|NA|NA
CASSPVRGYTF
TGTGCCAGCAGTCCCGTTCGGGGCTACACCTTC
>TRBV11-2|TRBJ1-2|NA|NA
CASSIAGDGYTF
TGTGCCAGCAGCATAGCGGGAGATGGCTACACCTTC
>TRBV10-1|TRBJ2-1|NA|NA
CASSGTENPYNEQFF
TGCGCCAGCAGTGGGACAGAAAACCCCTACAATGAGCAGTTCTTC
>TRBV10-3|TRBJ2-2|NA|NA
CAANPRENTGELFF
TGTGCCGCCAACCCCAGGGAGAACACCGGGGAGCTGTTTTTT
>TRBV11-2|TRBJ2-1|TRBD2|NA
CATYDLGTTNEQFF
TGTGCCACCTACGACCTCGGGACTACCAATGAGCAGTTCTTC
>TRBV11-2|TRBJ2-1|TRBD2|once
CASSRRTSGVYNEQFF
TGTGCCAGCAGCAGAAGGACTAGCGGGGTCTACAATGAGCAGTTCTTC
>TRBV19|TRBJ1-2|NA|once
CAIYTGDGYTF
TGTGCCATTTACACAGGAGATGGCTACACCTTC
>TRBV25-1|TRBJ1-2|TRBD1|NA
CASSGHRGGYTF
TGTGCCAGCAGTGGGCACAGGGGCGGCTACACCTTC
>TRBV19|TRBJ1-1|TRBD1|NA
CASTNRGESTEAFF
TGTGCCAGTACCAACAGGGGAGAAAGCACTGAAGCTTTCTTT
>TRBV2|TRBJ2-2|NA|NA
CASSEDNPTGELFF
TGTGCCAGCAGTGAGGACAACCCCACCGGGGAGCTGTTTTTT
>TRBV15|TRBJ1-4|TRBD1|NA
CATSSPGDSPNEKLFF
TGTGCCACCAGCAGCCCCGGGGACAGCCCTAATGAAAAACTGTTTTTT
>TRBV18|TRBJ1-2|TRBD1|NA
CASSTGEGAGGYTF
TGTGCCAGCTCCACCGGAGAGGGGGCAGGAGGCTACACCTTC